The 16 T cell receptor beta chains reported below all come from one sample, sequenced in a study of regulatory T cells in long-lasting Graves disease. Researchers made TCR beta libraries by using iRepertoire HTBI primers and running Arm-PCR on CDR3 regions. One entry per CDR3 protein, called by TCRdb with MiXCR from the multiplex PCR reads. The data hold under 450,000 distinct CDR3 sequences, with 15% to 20% observed a single time. Time point: newly diagnosed GD, antithyroid drugs for less than 3 months. PBMC RNA served as the TCR library source. This same sample was also part of a study on T cells in Graves' hyperthyroidism and ophthalmopathy.

The material was peripheral blood mononuclear cells (PBMCs), obtained at new diagnosis, from a patient treated with antithyroid drugs. These receptor sequences come from a young woman with Graves disease.

This clonotype was detected only a few times. The rearrangement links TRBV20-1 to TRBJ2-3; 7 bases are a match to TRBD2. V was pared by 5 bases and J by 6 bases, with 5 bases of the junction left unmatched. CDR3 length equals 12 residues. The germline gives CDR1 DFQATT, CDR2 SNEGSKA (reference sequence). For the CDR3, the DNA is TGCAGTGCTTACGGGGGGACGGATACGCAGTATTTT. Translating gives CSAYGGTDTQYF.

This clonotype was detected only a few times. Sequence at one end of the junction differs from germline and may be a read error. The chain is built from TRBV19 and TRBJ2-3; the match to TRBD2 covers 10 bases. Germline values: CDR1 LNHDA, CDR2 SQIVND (reference sequence). This CDR3 is 16 amino acids long. This CDR3 is CAGSPGGGAGGDTQYF. The DNA of the CDR3 is TGTGCCGGTAGTCCAGGGGGTGGAGCGGGAGGGGATACGCAGTATTTT.

This clonotype appeared a few times. The junction shows a germline mismatch at one end, possibly a read error. The chain carries TRBV5-1 and TRBJ2-1; 9 nucleotides align to TRBD2. Germline-derived CDR1 and CDR2 are SGHRS and YFSETQ. This CDR3 has 21 amino acids. The CDR3, as DNA: TGTGCCAGCAGCTTGGAATTTGGACTTCATATTTTAGCGGGAGTAACGAATGAGCAGTTCTTC. Translation gives CASSLEFGLHILAGVTNEQFF. Together with reference TRBV5-1 and TRBJ2-1, the CDR3 gives the full variable domain: KAGVTQTPRYLIKTRGQQVTLSCSPISGHRSVSWYQQTPGQGLQFLFEYFSETQRNKGNFPGRFSGRQFSNSRSEMNVSTLELGDSALYLCASSLEFGLHILAGVTNEQFFGPGTRLTVL.

In its sample, this clonotype was seen many times. The chain employs TRBV12-3 or TRBV12-4 and TRBJ2-1; maybe TRBD1 (6 bases). V was cut by 6 bases and J by 0 bases, with 12 bases left in between. The CDR3 length is 15 residues. The DNA of the CDR3 is TGTGCCAGCAGCGCCCTAGGGGGCTCCTACAATGAGCAGTTCTTC. It encodes CASSALGGSYNEQFF.

This clonotype came up many times. This sequence joins TRBV5-4 and TRBJ1-2; D gene unclear. With 3 bases removed from V and 0 bases from J, the gap between germline ends came to 15 bases. In germline, CDR1 is SGHNT, CDR2 YYREEE (reference sequence). The CDR3 has 16 residues. This chain's CDR3 is CASSSPGRRTNYGYTF. The CDR3 DNA reads TGTGCCAGCAGCTCACCGGGCAGGAGAACTAACTATGGCTACACCTTC.

This clonotype was found a few times. The CDR3 loop is CASSQDKEAQYF. DNA for the CDR3: TGTGCCAGCAGCCAAGATAAGGAGGCCCAGTACTTC. V and J are TRBV3-1 and TRBJ2-5; maybe TRBD2 (5 bases). V lost 0 bases to trimming and J lost 9 bases, with 8 bases between them. In germline, CDR1 is LGHDT, CDR2 YNNKEL (reference sequence). The CDR3 totals 12 residues.

This clonotype was counted a few times. J is TRBJ2-1 and V is TRBV5-1, with TRBD2 identical over 11 bases. Germline V gene data show CDR1 as SGHRS and CDR2 as YFSETQ. V shed 2 bases and J 3 bases; nucleotides not matched to a gene: 7. This CDR3 is 17 amino acids long. CDR3 loop: CASSFAGTSGFYNEQFF. In DNA form, the CDR3 reads TGCGCCAGCAGCTTCGCCGGGACTAGCGGATTCTACAATGAGCAGTTCTTC.

This clonotype was counted many times. The V gene is TRBV7-2, the J gene TRBJ2-7, with 10 bases lining up with TRBD1. The germline gives CDR1 SGHTA, CDR2 FQGNSA. V dropped 5 bases and J dropped 6; count of bases not matched to a gene: 10. The CDR3 spans 15 residues. CDR3 amino acids: CASSDPGTGVGEQYF. CDR3 DNA: TGTGCCAGCAGCGATCCCGGGACAGGGGTGGGCGAGCAGTACTTC. Complete variable domain (other parts from reference TRBV7-2 and TRBJ2-7): GAGVSQSPSNKVTEKGKDVELRCDPISGHTALYWYRQSLGQGLEFLIYFQGNSAPDKSGLPSDRFSAERTGGSVSTLTIQRTQQEDSAVYLCASSDPGTGVGEQYFGPGTRLTVT.

This clonotype was seen many times. J is TRBJ1-4 and V is TRBV28; no firm D call. CDR1 and CDR2 (germline): MDHEN, SYDVKM. Trimming removed 1 base from V and 7 bases from J, with 10 bases in between. The CDR3 is 14 amino acids. The CDR3 sequence is CASSLLHGIEKLFF. CDR3 nucleotides: TGTGCCAGCAGTTTATTACACGGCATTGAAAAACTGTTTTTT.

Of note for this clonotype: A read error is possible here, since a much larger clone lies one base away. V is TRBV11-2 and J is TRBJ2-7, with 8 bases fitting TRBD2. The end of the DNA fits TRBJ2-5 better, so the J call may be wrong. The CDR3 covers 15 residues. Germline CDR1 is SGHAT and CDR2 is FQNNGV. CDR3: CASSPPRTGGETQYF. The CDR3 DNA follows: TGTGCCAGCAGCCCGCCCCGGACGGGGGGGGAGACCCAGTACTTC.

This clonotype occurred many times. The rearrangement links TRBV4-2 to TRBJ2-7; 10 bases line up with TRBD2. The CDR3 loop spans 17 amino acids. V shed 0 bases and J 0 bases; nucleotides not matched to a gene: 5. CDR1 is LGHNA and CDR2 is YNFKEQ in the germline V gene. CDR3 in DNA: TGTGCCAGCAGCCAAGAGGAACTAGCGGGAAGCTCCTACGAGCAGTACTTC. It is translated as CASSQEELAGSSYEQYF.

This clonotype appeared many times. The V and J genes are TRBV6-2 or TRBV6-3 and TRBJ2-7; either TRBD1 or TRBD2 may fit D (5 bases each). The length of the CDR3 is 13 residues. Trimming left V 7 bases short and J 9 bases short, with 19 bases between. CDR1 and CDR2 (germline): MNHEY, SVGEGT. CDR3 region: CASTSRETGAQYF. The CDR3 bases are TGTGCCAGCACCAGCCGGGAAACAGGAGCGCAGTACTTC.

This clonotype was seen at least ten times. Here the CDR3 reads CASSSSVGNDSPLHF. The CDR3 DNA sequence: TGTGCCAGCAGCTCAAGCGTAGGGAATGATTCACCCCTCCACTTT. This sequence joins TRBV7-6 and TRBJ1-6; no firm D call. Germline CDR1 and CDR2: SGHVS and FNYEAQ. V was cut by 4 bases and J by 8 bases, with 15 bases left in between. The CDR3 sequence is 15 residues long. The variable domain in full, completed from reference TRBV7-6 and TRBJ1-6, reads GAGVSQSPRYKVTKRGQDVALRCDPISGHVSLYWYRQALGQGPEFLTYFNYEAQQDKSGLPNDRFSAERPEGSISTLTIQRTEQRDSAMYRCASSSSVGNDSPLHFGNGTRLTVT.

The sample holds many counts of this clonotype. Here the CDR3 reads CASSAGQAYEQYF. The CDR3 DNA sequence: TGCGCCAGCAGCGCGGGACAAGCCTACGAGCAGTACTTC. The chain joins TRBV5-1 to TRBJ2-7, with D perhaps assigned TRBD1 or TRBD2 (6 bases each). From germline, CDR1 is SGHRS and CDR2 YFSETQ. Trimming removed 4 bases from V and 2 bases from J, with 10 bases in between. The CDR3 has 13 amino acids. Supplemented by reference TRBV5-1 and TRBJ2-7, the full variable domain reads KAGVTQTPRYLIKTRGQQVTLSCSPISGHRSVSWYQQTPGQGLQFLFEYFSETQRNKGNFPGRFSGRQFSNSRSEMNVSTLELGDSALYLCASSAGQAYEQYFGPGTRLTVT.

This chain uses TRBV5-1 with TRBJ2-2; no clear D gene. Germline CDR1 and CDR2: SGHRS and YFSETQ. The ends were cut back, 0 bases at V and 0 bases at J, with 9 bases in the middle. The CDR3 is made up of 16 amino acids. CDR3 nucleotides: TGCGCCAGCAGCTTGGCCCGGATCGCGAACACCGGGGAGCTGTTTTTT. It yields the protein CASSLARIANTGELFF.

This clonotype showed up many times. CDR3 sequence reads: CAWSFGLGNTEAFF. Here the CDR3 DNA reads TGTGCCTGGAGTTTCGGCCTAGGGAACACTGAAGCTTTCTTT. The V and J genes are TRBV30 and TRBJ1-1; D uncertain. With 2 bases removed from V and 1 base from J, the gap between germline ends came to 11 bases. Germline lookup yields CDR1 GTSNPN and CDR2 SVGIG (reference sequence). The CDR3 contains 14 residues.